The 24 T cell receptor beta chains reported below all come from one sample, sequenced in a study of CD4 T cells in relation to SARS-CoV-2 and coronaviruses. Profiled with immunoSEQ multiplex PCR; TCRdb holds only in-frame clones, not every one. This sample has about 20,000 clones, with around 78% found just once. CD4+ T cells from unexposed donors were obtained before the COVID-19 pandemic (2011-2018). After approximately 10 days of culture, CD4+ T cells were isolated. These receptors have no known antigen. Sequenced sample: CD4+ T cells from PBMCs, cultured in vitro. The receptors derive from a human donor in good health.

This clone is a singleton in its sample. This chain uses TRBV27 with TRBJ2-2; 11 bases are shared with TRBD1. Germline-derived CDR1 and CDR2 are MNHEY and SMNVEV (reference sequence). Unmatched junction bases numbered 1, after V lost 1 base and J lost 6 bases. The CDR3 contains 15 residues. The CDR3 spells CASSLLGQGAGELFF. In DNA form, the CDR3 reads TGTGCCAGCAGTTTATTGGGACAGGGGGCCGGGGAGCTGTTTTTT.

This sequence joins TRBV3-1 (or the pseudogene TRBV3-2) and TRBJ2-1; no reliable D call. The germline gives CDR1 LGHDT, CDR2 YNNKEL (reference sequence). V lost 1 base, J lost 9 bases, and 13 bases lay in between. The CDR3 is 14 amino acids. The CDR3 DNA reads TGTGCCAGCAGCCAAGCTCTTACACCTAGTGAGCAGTTCTTC. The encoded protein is CASSQALTPSEQFF.

The CDR3 region has the DNA TGTGCCAGCAGCGTAGGTCCGGCTAGCGGCTACAATGAGCAGTTCTTC. It is translated as CASSVGPASGYNEQFF. The V call is TRBV9, the J call TRBJ2-1; TRBD2 matches at 7 bases. The V gene's germline CDR1 is SGDLS and CDR2 YYNGEE. This CDR3 has 16 amino acids. With V trimmed by 0 bases and J by 3 bases, 6 bases remained unmatched.

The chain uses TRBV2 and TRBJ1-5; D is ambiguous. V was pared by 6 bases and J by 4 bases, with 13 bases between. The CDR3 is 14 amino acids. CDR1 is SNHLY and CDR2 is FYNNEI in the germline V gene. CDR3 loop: CASSTGNGNQPQHF. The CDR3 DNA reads TGTGCCAGCAGCACGGGGAACGGGAATCAGCCCCAGCATTTT.

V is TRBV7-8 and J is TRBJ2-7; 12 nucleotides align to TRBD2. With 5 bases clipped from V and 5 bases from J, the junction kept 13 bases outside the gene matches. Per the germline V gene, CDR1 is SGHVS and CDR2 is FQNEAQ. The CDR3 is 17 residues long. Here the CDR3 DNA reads TGTGCCAGCAGCGAAGACGGACTAGCGGGAAATGTAGACGAGCAGTACTTC. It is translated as CASSEDGLAGNVDEQYF. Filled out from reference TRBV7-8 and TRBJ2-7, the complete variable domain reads GAGVSQSPRYKVAKRGQDVALRCDPISGHVSLFWYQQALGQGPEFLTYFQNEAQLDKSGLPSDRFFAERPEGSVSTLKIQRTQQEDSAVYLCASSEDGLAGNVDEQYFGPGTRLTVT.

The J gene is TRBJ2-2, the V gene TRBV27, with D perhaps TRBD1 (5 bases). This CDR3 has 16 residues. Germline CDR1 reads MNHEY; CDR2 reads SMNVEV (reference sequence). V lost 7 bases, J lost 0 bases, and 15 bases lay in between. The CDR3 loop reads CASIPSGPSNTGELFF. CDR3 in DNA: TGTGCCAGCATACCCTCAGGGCCTTCGAACACCGGGGAGCTGTTTTTT.

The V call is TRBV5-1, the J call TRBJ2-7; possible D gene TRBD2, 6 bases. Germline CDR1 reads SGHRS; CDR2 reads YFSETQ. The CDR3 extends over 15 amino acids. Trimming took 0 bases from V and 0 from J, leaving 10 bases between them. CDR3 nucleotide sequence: TGCGCCAGCAGCTTGGGATGGCGGGACTCCTACGAGCAGTACTTC. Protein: CASSLGWRDSYEQYF.

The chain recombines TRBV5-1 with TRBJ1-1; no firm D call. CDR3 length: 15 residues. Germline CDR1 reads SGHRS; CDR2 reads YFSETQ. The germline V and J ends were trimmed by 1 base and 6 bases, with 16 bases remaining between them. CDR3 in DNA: TGCGCCAGCAGCTTGCTGGACGGAAGGAGCGCTGAAGCTTTCTTT. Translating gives CASSLLDGRSAEAFF.

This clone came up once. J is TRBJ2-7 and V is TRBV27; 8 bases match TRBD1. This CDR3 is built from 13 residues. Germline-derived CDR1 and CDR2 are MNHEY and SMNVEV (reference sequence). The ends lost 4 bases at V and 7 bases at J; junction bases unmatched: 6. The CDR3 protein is CASSSTGAREQYF. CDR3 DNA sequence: TGTGCCAGCAGTTCGACAGGGGCGAGGGAGCAGTACTTC.

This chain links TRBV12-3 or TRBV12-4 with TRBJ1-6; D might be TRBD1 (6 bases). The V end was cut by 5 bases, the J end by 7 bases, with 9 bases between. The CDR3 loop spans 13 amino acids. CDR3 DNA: TGTGCCAGCAGTCGGACAGACAATTCACCCCTCCACTTT. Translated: CASSRTDNSPLHF.

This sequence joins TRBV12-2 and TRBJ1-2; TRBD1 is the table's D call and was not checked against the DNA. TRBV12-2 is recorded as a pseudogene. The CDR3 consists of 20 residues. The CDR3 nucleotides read TGTGCAAGTGGCGTCCCCAAAAACCGGGACAGGGCTCTTTCGGTCTATGGCTACACCTTC. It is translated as CASGVPKNRDRALSVYGYTF.

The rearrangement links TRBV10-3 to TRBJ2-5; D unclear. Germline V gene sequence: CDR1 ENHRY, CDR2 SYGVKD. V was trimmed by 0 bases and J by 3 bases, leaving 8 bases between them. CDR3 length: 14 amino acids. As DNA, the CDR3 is TGTGCCATCAGTGAGTCTCAGGTCAAAGAGACCCAGTACTTC. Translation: CAISESQVKETQYF.

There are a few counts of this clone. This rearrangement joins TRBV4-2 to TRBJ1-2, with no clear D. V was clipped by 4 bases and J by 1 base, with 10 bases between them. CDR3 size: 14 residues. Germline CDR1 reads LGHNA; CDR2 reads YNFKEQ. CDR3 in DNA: TGTGCCAGCAGCCCCCTCGAGGGTAACTATGGCTACACCTTC. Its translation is CASSPLEGNYGYTF.

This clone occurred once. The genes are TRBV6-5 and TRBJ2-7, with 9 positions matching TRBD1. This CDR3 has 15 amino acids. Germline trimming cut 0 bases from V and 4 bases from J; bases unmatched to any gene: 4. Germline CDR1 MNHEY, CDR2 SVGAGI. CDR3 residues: CASSYSAGQGYEQYF. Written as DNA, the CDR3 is TGTGCCAGCAGTTACTCGGCGGGACAGGGTTACGAGCAGTACTTC.

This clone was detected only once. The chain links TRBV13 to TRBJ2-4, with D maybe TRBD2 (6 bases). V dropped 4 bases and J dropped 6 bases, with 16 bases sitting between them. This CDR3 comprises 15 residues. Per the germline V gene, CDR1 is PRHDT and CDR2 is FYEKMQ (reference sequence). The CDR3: CASSSTAGTGNIQYF. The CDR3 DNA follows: TGTGCCAGCAGCTCTACTGCGGGGACGGGAAACATTCAGTACTTC.

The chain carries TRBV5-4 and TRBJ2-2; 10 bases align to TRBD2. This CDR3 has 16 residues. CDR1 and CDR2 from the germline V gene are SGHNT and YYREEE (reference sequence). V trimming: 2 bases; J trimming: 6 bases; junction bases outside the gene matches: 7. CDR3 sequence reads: CASSLRVAGGPGELFF. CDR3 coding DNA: TGTGCCAGCAGCTTAAGGGTAGCGGGAGGTCCCGGGGAGCTGTTTTTT. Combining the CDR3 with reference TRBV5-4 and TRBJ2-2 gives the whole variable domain ETGVTQSPTHLIKTRGQQVTLRCSSQSGHNTVSWYQQALGQGPQFIFQYYREEENGRGNFPPRFSGLQFPNYSSELNVNALELDDSALYLCASSLRVAGGPGELFFGEGSRLTVL.

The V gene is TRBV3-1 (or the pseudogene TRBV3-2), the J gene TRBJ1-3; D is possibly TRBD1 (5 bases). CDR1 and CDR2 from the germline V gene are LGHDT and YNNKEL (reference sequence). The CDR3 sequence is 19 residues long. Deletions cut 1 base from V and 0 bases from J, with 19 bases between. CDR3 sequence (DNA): TGTGCCAGCAGCCAAGTCGTTAATCAGGGCAGTATCTCTGGAAACACCATATATTTT. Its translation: CASSQVVNQGSISGNTIYF.

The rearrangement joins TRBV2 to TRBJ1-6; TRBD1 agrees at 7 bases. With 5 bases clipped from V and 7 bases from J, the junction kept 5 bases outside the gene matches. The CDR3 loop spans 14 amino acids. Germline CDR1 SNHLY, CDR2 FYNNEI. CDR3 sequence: CASSTSGGNSPLHF. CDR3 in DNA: TGTGCCAGCAGTACGTCAGGGGGGAATTCACCCCTCCACTTT.

The CDR3 DNA reads TGTGCCAGCAGCAATGGACTTGATGAGCAGTTCTTC. Translating gives CASSNGLDEQFF. The chain couples TRBV6-5 to TRBJ2-1; perhaps TRBD2 as D (5 bases). The ends were cut back, 6 bases at V and 8 bases at J, with 11 bases in the middle. The CDR3 extends over 12 amino acids. Germline V gives CDR1 MNHEY, CDR2 SVGAGI.

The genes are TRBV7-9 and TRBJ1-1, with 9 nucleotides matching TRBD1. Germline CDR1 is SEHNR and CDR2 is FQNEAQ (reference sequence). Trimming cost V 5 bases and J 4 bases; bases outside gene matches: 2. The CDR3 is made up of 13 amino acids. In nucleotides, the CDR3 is TGTGCCAGCAGCACGGACAGGGGCACTGAAGCTTTCTTT. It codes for CASSTDRGTEAFF.

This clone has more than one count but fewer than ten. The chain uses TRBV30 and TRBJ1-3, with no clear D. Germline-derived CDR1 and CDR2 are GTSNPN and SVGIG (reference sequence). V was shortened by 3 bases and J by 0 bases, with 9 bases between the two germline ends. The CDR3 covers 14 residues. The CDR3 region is CAWSGGLSGNTIYF. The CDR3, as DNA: TGTGCCTGGAGCGGTGGGCTCTCTGGAAACACCATATATTTT.

CDR3 loop: CAWSSGTGVMGNQPQHF. CDR3 bases: TGTGCCTGGAGTTCCGGGACAGGGGTTATGGGCAATCAGCCCCAGCATTTT. The chain joins TRBV30 to TRBJ1-5; 10 nucleotides line up with TRBD1. The length of the CDR3 is 17 residues. J lost 2 bases, V lost 2 bases, and 9 bases had no gene match. CDR1 and CDR2 from the germline V gene are GTSNPN and SVGIG (reference sequence).

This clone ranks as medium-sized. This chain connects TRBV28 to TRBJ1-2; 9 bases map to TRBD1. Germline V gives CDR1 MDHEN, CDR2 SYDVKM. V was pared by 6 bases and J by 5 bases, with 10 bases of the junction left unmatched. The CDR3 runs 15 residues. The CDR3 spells CASRSGQGKLYGYTF. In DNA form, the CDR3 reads TGTGCCAGCAGATCCGGACAGGGGAAACTATATGGCTACACCTTC.

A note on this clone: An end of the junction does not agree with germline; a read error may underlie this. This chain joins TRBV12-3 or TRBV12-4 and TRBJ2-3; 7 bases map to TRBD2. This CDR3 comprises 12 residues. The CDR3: CASSYPAGHLNF. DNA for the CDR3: TGTGCCAGCAGTTATCCAGCGGGGCATTTAAATTTT.